Ten or more counts support the clone carrying this T cell receptor (beta chain). This specimen belongs to a study of T-cell reconstitution after alpha-beta-depleted transplantation in children. Trimming shortened V by 2 bases and J by 0 bases, and 11 bases separated the two germline ends. CDR3 length equals 16 residues. Germline V gene lookup returns CDR1 SGHRS and CDR2 YFSETQ. Unique molecular identifiers were incorporated during preparation of the TCRbeta library. MiXCR was run by TCRdb on the PCR reads, yielding one entry per CDR3 protein. The profile covers some 220,000 distinct CDR3 sequences, with 8% to 10% appearing a single time and approximately 5.9% taken by the ten largest.

The chain couples TRBV5-1 to TRBJ1-4, with D possibly being TRBD1 (6 bases). The origin of this receptor is a human donor who donated a stem cell graft to a child with acute lymphoblastic leukemia. The specimen was PBMCs from the stem cell graft donor, collected from the stem cell graft. This CDR3 is CASSFLTGSTNEKLFF. The CDR3 DNA sequence: TGCGCCAGCAGCTTTTTAACAGGGTCAACTAATGAAAAACTGTTTTTT.